The present T cell receptor beta chain was sequenced within a study of blood T cells in healthy people across ages. Germline-derived CDR1 and CDR2 are SGHTA and FQGNSA. This CDR3 comprises 15 residues. Points on this clonotype: One end of the junction varies from germline; a read error may be responsible.

Next came a second PCR, run for about 7 to 12 cycles, which used a sample-barcoded 5' primer along with a J-beta primer mix. Using its own MiXCR run on the 5' RACE reads, TCRdb lists one record per CDR3 protein. The profile covers about 720,000 distinct CDR3 sequences, with roughly 20% appearing a single time and under 25% taken by the ten largest. The gene calls are TRBV7-2 and TRBJ2-5, with D uncertain. The source is an older man in good health. Sample: blood. The CDR3 here is CASGLVRFNQETQHF. The CDR3 DNA sequence: TGTGCCAGCGGCTTAGTGCGGTTCAACCAAGAGACCCAGCACTTC.